This is a list of T cell receptor beta chains from one sample in a study of T cells after yellow fever vaccination. Using its own MiXCR run on the 5' RACE reads, TCRdb lists one record per CDR3 protein. There are some 420,000 distinct CDR3 sequences in the sample; around 20% occur only once, and 18% lies in the top ten. Specimen: PBMCs, collected before the yellow fever booster vaccination. These receptors originate from a man between 18 and 29 years old who received the YFV17D yellow fever vaccine. The CDR3 runs from the conserved cysteine through the conserved F or W. D genes are given only for firm matches. Part of the rows lack a size; the others show once, few, many or a class for expanded clones.

>TRBV28|-|TRBD1|TRBJ2-7
TGTGCCAGCAGTTTAGGCACGGCGACAGGGTACGAGCAGTACTTC
CASSLGTATGYEQYF
>TRBV7-3|few|-|TRBJ2-5
TGTGCCAGCAGCTCAGCGGTAGGAGAGACCCAGTACTTC
CASSSAVGETQYF
>TRBV5-1|-|-|TRBJ1-4
TGCGCCAGCAGCCCCGGTCTCCTATCACCGGCTAATGAAAAACTGTTTTTT
CASSPGLLSPANEKLFF
>TRBV7-9|-|-|TRBJ2-2
TGTGCCAGCAGCTTGCTCCTGAACACCGGGGAGCTGTTTTTT
CASSLLLNTGELFF
>TRBV6-5|few|-|TRBJ2-3
TGTGCCAGCAGGCTAGACGAGGGAGGCGGAGATACGCAGTATTTT
CASRLDEGGGDTQYF
>TRBV4-2|few|-|TRBJ1-2
TGTGCCAGCAGCCAAGCCATCGCGGAAGATGGCTACACCTTC
CASSQAIAEDGYTF
>TRBV5-1|few|-|TRBJ1-2
TGCGCCAGCAGCCCGGCGGAGGGGGGACGCTATGGCTACACCTTC
CASSPAEGGRYGYTF
>TRBV7-2|few|TRBD2|TRBJ2-3
TGTGCCAGCAGCTTACTGGCGGGGGGCCAGGCAGATACGCAGTATTTT
CASSLLAGGQADTQYF
>TRBV4-3|-|TRBD1|TRBJ1-2
TGCGCCAGCAGCGAACAGGGGAAGTCAGGCTATGGCTACACCTTC
CASSEQGKSGYGYTF
>TRBV7-2|few|-|TRBJ2-1
TGTGCCAGCAGCTTAGCTTACGGGGGTGAGCAGTTCTTC
CASSLAYGGEQFF
>TRBV20-1|few|-|TRBJ1-1
TGCAGTGCCCCGAACCCAGAAAAGAACACTGAAGCTTTCTTT
CSAPNPEKNTEAFF
>TRBV5-4|few|-|TRBJ2-3
TGTGCCAGCAACCCGGGGGCCACAGATACGCAGTATTTT
CASNPGATDTQYF
>TRBV29-1|-|-|TRBJ1-1
TGCAGCGTTGAAAAGAGAGCTGAAGCTTTCTTT
CSVEKRAEAFF
>TRBV7-9|-|TRBD1|TRBJ1-2
TGTGCCAGCAGCTTAGGCGACAGGGTACCTGGCTACACCTTC
CASSLGDRVPGYTF
>TRBV29-1|few|TRBD2|TRBJ2-3
TGCAGCGTGGTAGCGGGGGGCGGGACAGATACGCAGTATTTT
CSVVAGGGTDTQYF
>TRBV7-2|few|-|TRBJ1-6
TGTGCCAGCAGCTTAGGACCTCCTACGGGGTCACCCCTCCACTTT
CASSLGPPTGSPLHF
>TRBV7-2|-|-|TRBJ1-2
TGTGCCAGCAGCTTAGTCGCCGAGAACTATGGCTACACCTTC
CASSLVAENYGYTF
>TRBV9|once|-|TRBJ2-2
TGTGCCAGCAGAGTCGGTAACACCGGGGAGCTGTTTTTT
CASRVGNTGELFF
>TRBV12-3/TRBV12-4|few|-|TRBJ2-3
TGTGCCAGCAGTTGGACGGACTCTGCTGGAGATACGCAGTATTTT
CASSWTDSAGDTQYF
>TRBV10-2|-|-|TRBJ1-4
TGCGCCAGCGGGCGACAAGGGGAGGGGACTGAAAAACTGTTTTTT
CASGRQGEGTEKLFF
>TRBV24-1|many|-|TRBJ1-6
TGTGCCACCAGACAGGGAGGCTCACCCCTCCACTTT
CATRQGGSPLHF
>TRBV9|many|TRBD1|TRBJ2-3
TGTGCCAGCAGCGAGGACAGGGACACAGATACGCAGTATTTT
CASSEDRDTDTQYF
>TRBV12-3/TRBV12-4|-|-|TRBJ1-1
TGTGCCAGCAGTTCTGTTGGACGGGGGAACACTGAAGCTTTCTTT
CASSSVGRGNTEAFF
>TRBV4-2|-|-|TRBJ2-7
TGTGCCAGCAGCCAAGTAGGGGCGGGTGGCTCCTACGAGCAGTACTTC
CASSQVGAGGSYEQYF
>TRBV20-1|-|-|TRBJ2-1
TGCAGTGCTAGAGATCTCCCCTACCAAGGAGGTGAGCAGTTCTTC
CSARDLPYQGGEQFF
>TRBV6-6|-|-|TRBJ1-2
TGTGCCAGCAGCCCGGATGTCCTCTATGGCTACACCTTC
CASSPDVLYGYTF
>TRBV6-6|-|-|TRBJ1-2
TGTGCCAGCAGGATAGGGGTTAACTATGGCTACACCTTC
CASRIGVNYGYTF
>TRBV20-1|-|-|TRBJ1-1
TGCAGTGCCACCCATCAGGCTGAAGCTTTCTTT
CSATHQAEAFF
>TRBV10-3|-|TRBD2|TRBJ2-2
TGTGCCATCAGTGCCTCGACTAGCGGGGGATTAAGTGTGGAGCTGTTTTTT
CAISASTSGGLSVELFF
>TRBV6-5|-|-|TRBJ2-7
TGTGCCAGCAGTCCCCCGGGGAGCGGGCTCTACGAGCAGTACTTC
CASSPPGSGLYEQYF
>TRBV29-1|few|TRBD1|TRBJ2-2
TGCAGCGTTGGGACAGGGGGCGTCGGCGGGGAGCTGTTTTTT
CSVGTGGVGGELFF
>TRBV29-1|few|-|TRBJ2-7
TGCAGCGTTAATATCGGATCCCACGAGCAGTACTTC
CSVNIGSHEQYF
>TRBV11-2|-|-|TRBJ1-5
TGTGCCAGCAGCTTGGGGCGCAGGGGACACGATCAGCCCCAGCATTTT
CASSLGRRGHDQPQHF
>TRBV11-2|-|-|TRBJ1-1
TGTGCCAGCAGCTTAACAGAGTACACTGAAGCTTTCTTT
CASSLTEYTEAFF
>TRBV5-4|-|-|TRBJ1-1
TGTGCCAGCAGCTTGGGGGGACCCATGAACACTGAAGCTTTCTTT
CASSLGGPMNTEAFF
>TRBV6-6|-|-|TRBJ2-3
TGTGCCATCAACCGGTATGACGGCACAGATACGCAGTATTTT
CAINRYDGTDTQYF
>TRBV20-1|-|-|TRBJ2-1
TGCAGTGCTGTACATTCGAGCTCCTACAATGAGCAGTTCTTC
CSAVHSSSYNEQFF
>TRBV15|few|TRBD1|TRBJ2-5
TGTGCCACCAGGCTACAGGGGGCTGAGACCCAGTACTTC
CATRLQGAETQYF
>TRBV4-1|-|-|TRBJ1-1
TGCGCCAGCAGCCATGTGGGGAACACTGAAGCTTTCTTT
CASSHVGNTEAFF
>TRBV12-3/TRBV12-4|few|-|TRBJ2-7
TGTGCCAGCAGTTTCGGGAGAAGCTCCTACGAGCAGTACTTC
CASSFGRSSYEQYF
>TRBV9|-|-|TRBJ1-1
TGTGCCAGCAGCGTAGATGGAGAGGGGAACACTGAAGCTTTCTTT
CASSVDGEGNTEAFF
>TRBV12-3/TRBV12-4|-|-|TRBJ1-3
TGTGCCAGCAGTCTCACCCACTCTGGAAACACCATATATTTT
CASSLTHSGNTIYF
>TRBV7-9|-|-|TRBJ2-3
TGTGCCAGCAGCGTAGGACAGCCGACAGATACGCAGTATTTT
CASSVGQPTDTQYF